The T cell receptor beta chain described here comes from a study of blood T cells in healthy people across ages. Study-level results: Those diversity estimates obtained from one million T cells were thought to be underestimates.

The germline gives CDR1 SGDLS, CDR2 YYNGEE. V was pared by 0 bases and J by 5 bases, with 2 bases of the junction left unmatched. This CDR3 has 13 residues. The authors ran a second PCR of about 6 to 12 cycles using a sample-barcoded 5' primer and a J-beta primer mix. Each CDR3 protein gets one entry after TCRdb re-called the 5' RACE reads with MiXCR. Here the sample spans hundreds of thousands of distinct CDR3 sequences, about half being singletons. Remarks on this clonotype: No antigen is known for it.

Staff drew approximately 9.7 milliliters of peripheral blood from each donor. This sequence originates from a woman between 55 and 75 years old in good health. Sequencing was performed on blood. This rearrangement joins TRBV9 to TRBJ2-7, with 7 bases identical to TRBD2. CDR3 DNA: TGTGCCAGCAGCGTAGCCGCGGGAGACGAGCAGTACTTC. Amino acid sequence: CASSVAAGDEQYF.